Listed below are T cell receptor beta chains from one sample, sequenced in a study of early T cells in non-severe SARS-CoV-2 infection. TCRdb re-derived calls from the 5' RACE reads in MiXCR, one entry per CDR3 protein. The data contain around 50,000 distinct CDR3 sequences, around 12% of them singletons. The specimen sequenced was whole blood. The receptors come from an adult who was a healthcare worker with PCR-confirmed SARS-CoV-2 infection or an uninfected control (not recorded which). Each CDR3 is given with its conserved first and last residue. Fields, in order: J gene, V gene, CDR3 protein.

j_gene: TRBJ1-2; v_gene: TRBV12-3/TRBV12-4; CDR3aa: CASSLGTSNYGYTF
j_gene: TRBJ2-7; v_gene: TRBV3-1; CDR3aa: CASSLHQRGPSYEQYF
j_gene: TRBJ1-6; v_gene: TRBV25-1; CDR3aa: CASSEDRLGPSPLHF
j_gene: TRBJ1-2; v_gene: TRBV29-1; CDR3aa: CSVEGLEGDYGYTF
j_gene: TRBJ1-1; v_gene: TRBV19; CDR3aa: CASSHPFQGTEAFF
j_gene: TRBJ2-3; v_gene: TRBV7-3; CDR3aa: CASSPGLAGGTDTQYF
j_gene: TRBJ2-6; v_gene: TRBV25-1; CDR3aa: CASSDSGTGQISGANVLTF
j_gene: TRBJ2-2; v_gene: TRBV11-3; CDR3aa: CASSSSRTGITGELFF
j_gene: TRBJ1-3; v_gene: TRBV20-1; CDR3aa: CSARQADRNTIYF
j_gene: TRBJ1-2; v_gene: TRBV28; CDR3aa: CASRPNRGIGNGYTF
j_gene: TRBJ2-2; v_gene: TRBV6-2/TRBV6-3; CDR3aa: CASSYGGTGSNTGELFF
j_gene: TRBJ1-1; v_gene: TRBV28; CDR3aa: CASRKGTSSAGEAFF
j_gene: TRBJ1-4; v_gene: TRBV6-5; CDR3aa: CASKLSGGLGEKLFF
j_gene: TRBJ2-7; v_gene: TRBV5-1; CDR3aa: CASRNSYEQYF
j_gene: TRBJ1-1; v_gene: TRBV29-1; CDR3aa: CSVVGPLMNTEAFF
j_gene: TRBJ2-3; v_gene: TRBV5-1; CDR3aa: CASSLLAGTTDTQYF
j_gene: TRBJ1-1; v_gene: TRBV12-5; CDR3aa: CASGPGHLSGNTEAFF
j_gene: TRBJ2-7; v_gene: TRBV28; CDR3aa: CASSLLAAYEQYF
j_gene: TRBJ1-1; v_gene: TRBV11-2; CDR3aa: CASSRPVNTEAFF
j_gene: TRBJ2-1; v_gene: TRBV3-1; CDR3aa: CASSPTWGLAGDNEQFF
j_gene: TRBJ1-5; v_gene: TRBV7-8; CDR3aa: CASSLDLGDNQPQHF
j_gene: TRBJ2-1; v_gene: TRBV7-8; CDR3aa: CASSSRTGSSYNEQFF
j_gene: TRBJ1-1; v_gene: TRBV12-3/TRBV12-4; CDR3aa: CASSGTVRAEAFF
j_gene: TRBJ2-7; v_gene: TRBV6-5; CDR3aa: CASSKEGAGEQYF
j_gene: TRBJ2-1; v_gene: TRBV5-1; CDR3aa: CASSQGQGITEQFF
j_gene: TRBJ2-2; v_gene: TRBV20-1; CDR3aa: CSARGEPGELFF
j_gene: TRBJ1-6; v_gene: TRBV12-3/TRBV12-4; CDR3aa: CASRKAGTANSPLHF
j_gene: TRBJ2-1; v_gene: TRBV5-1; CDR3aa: CASSLARAYNEQFF
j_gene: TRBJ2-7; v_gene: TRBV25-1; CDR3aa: CASSVNTAYEQYF
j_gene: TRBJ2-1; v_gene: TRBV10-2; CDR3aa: CASRSDEYNEQFF
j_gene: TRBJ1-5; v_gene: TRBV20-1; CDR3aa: CSARDRLRSNQPQHF
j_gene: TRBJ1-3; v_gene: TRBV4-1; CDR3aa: CASSQVTGTGNTIYF
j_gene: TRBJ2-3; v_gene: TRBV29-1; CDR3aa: CSGGQGTDTQYF
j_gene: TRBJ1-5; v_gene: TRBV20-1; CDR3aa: CSARNPTGVKQPQHF
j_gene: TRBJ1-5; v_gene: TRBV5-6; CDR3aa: CASSSRINRGENQPQHF